The clone carrying this T cell receptor beta chain has more than one count but fewer than ten. This specimen comes from a study of graft-versus-host responses after intestinal transplantation. The study, taken as a whole, reports: Peak circulating GvH clone levels were associated with early post-transplant HvG declines.

The plating included around 200,000 irradiated, violet-dye-labeled stimulator cells together with around 200,000 CFSE-labeled responder cells. Proliferating CFSE-low CD3+CD4+ and CD3+CD8+ responders were sorted after the reaction. Germline loops: CDR1 SGHRS, CDR2 YFSETQ. V lost 0 bases and J 2 bases, leaving 9 bases between the germline ends. The CDR3 covers 16 residues. Method: immunoSEQ multiplex PCR; TCRdb's copy keeps in-frame clones and lacks some. In the table there are about 20,000 clones, around 42% of which are singletons. The receptor comes from a human patient who received an intestinal transplant. Specimen: alloreactive CD4+ T cells from a mixed lymphocyte reaction culture, collected before intestinal transplant. As for subset: CFSE-low proliferating T cells sorted from roughly 6-day pre-transplant mixed lymphocyte reaction (GvH or HvG direction). The chain recombines TRBV5-1 with TRBJ2-6; D uncertain. CDR3 nucleotide sequence: TGCGCCAGCAGCTTGGGCAGACAAGCTGGGGCCAACGTCCTGACTTTC. Translating gives CASSLGRQAGANVLTF.